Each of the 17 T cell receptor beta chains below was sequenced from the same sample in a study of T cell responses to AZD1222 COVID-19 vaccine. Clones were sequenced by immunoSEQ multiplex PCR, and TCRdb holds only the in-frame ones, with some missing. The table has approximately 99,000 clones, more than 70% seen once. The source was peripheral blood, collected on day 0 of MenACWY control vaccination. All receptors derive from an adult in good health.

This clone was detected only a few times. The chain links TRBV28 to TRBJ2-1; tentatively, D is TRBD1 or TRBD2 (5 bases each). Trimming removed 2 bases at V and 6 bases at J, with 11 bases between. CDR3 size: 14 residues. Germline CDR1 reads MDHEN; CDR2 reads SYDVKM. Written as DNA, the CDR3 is TGTGCCAGCAGTTTACGGCCAGGGACCAATGAGCAGTTCTTC. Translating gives CASSLRPGTNEQFF.

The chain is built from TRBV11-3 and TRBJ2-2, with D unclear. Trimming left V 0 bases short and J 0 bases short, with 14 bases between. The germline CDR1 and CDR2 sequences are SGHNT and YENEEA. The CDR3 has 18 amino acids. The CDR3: CASSLDQSGSTNTGELFF. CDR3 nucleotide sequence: TGTGCCAGCAGCTTAGACCAATCGGGCAGTACGAACACCGGGGAGCTGTTTTTT.

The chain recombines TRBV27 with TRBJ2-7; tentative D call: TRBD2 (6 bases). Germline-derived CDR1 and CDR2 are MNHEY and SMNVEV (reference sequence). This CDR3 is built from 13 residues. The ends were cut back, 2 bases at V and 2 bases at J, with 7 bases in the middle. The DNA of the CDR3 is TGTGCCAGCAGTTTAGGAGGGACCTACGAGCAGTACTTC. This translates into CASSLGGTYEQYF.

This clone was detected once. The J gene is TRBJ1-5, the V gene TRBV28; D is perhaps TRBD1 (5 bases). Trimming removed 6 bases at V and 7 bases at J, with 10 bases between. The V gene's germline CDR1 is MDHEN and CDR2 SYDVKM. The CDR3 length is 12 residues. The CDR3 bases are TGTGCCAGCAGGGCAGGGTCGCAGCCCCAGCATTTT. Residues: CASRAGSQPQHF.

The CDR3 sequence is CASTSPGTPSSYNEQFF. The CDR3 coding sequence is TGTGCCAGTACCTCTCCCGGGACGCCGAGCTCCTACAATGAGCAGTTCTTC. The rearrangement joins TRBV19 to TRBJ2-1; perhaps D is TRBD1 or TRBD2 (5 bases each). Germline CDR1 LNHDA, CDR2 SQIVND (reference sequence). Between the trimmed V and J ends, which lost 7 bases and 0 bases, there was a span of 19 bases. The CDR3 sequence is 17 residues long.

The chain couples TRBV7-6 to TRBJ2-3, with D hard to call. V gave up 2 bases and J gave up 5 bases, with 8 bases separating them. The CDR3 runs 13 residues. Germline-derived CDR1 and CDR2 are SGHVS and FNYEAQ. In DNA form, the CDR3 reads TGTGCCAGCAGCTTACCGGTAGGAGATACGCAGTATTTT. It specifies CASSLPVGDTQYF.

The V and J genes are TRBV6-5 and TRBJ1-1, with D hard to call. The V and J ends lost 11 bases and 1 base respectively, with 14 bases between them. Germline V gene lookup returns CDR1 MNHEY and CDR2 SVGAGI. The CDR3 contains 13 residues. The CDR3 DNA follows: TGTGCCTCACAGTGGGCCCAGAACACTGAAGCTTTCTTT. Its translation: CASQWAQNTEAFF.

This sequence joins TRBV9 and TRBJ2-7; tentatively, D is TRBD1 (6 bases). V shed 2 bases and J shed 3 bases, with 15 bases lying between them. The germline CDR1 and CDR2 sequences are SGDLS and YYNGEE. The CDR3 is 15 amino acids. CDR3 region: CASSVGVGRGYEQYF. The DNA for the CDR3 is TGTGCCAGCAGCGTTGGGGTCGGCAGGGGCTACGAGCAGTACTTC.

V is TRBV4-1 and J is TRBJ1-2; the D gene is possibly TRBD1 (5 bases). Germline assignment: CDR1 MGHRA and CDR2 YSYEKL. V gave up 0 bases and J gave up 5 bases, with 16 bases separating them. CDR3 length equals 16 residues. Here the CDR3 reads CASSQELGPDPYGYTF. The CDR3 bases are TGCGCCAGCAGCCAAGAGTTGGGACCGGATCCTTATGGCTACACCTTC.

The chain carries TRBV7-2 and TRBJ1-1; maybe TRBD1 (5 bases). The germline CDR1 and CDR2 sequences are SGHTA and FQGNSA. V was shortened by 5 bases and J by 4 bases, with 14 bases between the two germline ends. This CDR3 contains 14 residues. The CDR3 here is CASSGRVVATEAFF. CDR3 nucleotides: TGTGCCAGCAGCGGCAGGGTGGTTGCCACTGAAGCTTTCTTT. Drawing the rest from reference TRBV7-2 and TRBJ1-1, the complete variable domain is GAGVSQSPSNKVTEKGKDVELRCDPISGHTALYWYRQSLGQGLEFLIYFQGNSAPDKSGLPSDRFSAERTGGSVSTLTIQRTQQEDSAVYLCASSGRVVATEAFFGQGTRLTVV.

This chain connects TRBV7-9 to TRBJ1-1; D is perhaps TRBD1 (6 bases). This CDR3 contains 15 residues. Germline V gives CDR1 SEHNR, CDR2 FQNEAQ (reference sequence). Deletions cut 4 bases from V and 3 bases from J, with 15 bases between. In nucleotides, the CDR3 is TGTGCCAGCAGCTCAATCAGGGGTCATGACACTGAAGCTTTCTTT. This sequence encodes CASSSIRGHDTEAFF.

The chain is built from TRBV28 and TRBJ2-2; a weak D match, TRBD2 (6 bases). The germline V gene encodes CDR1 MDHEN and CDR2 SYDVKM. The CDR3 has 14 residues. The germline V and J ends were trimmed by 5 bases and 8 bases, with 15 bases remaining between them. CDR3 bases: TGTGCCAGCAGTCCCGGGACTTCCGAGGGGGAGCTGTTTTTT. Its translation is CASSPGTSEGELFF.

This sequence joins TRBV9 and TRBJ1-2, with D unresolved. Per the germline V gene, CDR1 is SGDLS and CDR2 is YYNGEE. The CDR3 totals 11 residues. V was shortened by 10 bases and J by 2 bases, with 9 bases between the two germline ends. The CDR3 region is CASVGNYGYTF. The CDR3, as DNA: TGTGCCTCCGTTGGGAACTATGGCTACACCTTC.

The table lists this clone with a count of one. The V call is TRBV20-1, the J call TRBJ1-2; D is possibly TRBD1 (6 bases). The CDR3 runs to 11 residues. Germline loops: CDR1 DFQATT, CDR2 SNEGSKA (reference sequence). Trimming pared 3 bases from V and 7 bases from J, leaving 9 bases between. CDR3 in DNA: TGCAGTGCTAGCAGGGGCTCTGGCTACACCTTC. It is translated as CSASRGSGYTF.

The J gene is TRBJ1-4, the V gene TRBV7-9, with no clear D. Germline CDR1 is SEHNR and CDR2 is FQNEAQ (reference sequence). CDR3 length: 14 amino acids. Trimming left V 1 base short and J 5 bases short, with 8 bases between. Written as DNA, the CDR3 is TGTGCCAGCAGCTTAGACGCGGAAAATGAAAAACTGTTTTTT. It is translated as CASSLDAENEKLFF.

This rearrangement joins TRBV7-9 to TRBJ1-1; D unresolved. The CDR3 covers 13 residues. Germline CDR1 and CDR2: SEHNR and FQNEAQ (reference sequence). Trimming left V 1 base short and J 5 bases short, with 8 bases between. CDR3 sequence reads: CASSLVGDTEAFF. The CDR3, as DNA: TGTGCCAGCAGCTTAGTAGGCGATACTGAAGCTTTCTTT.

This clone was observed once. DNA for the CDR3: TGTGCCAGCAGTGATGGAGCCTCTGGGGCCAACGTCCTGACTTTC. Translating it yields CASSDGASGANVLTF. The V call is TRBV25-1, the J call TRBJ2-6; D uncertain. The CDR3 spans 15 residues. Germline V gene data show CDR1 as MGHDK and CDR2 as SYGVNS. Trimming left V 3 bases short and J 0 bases short, with 6 bases between.